Following are 16 T cell receptor beta chains from one sample sequenced in a study of T cells in Graves' hyperthyroidism and ophthalmopathy. Amplified TCR beta CDR3 regions came from RNA transcripts. The HTBI set primed first-round TCR CDR3 RT-PCR. MiXCR, run by TCRdb on the multiplex PCR reads, gives a single entry per CDR3 protein. The repertoire holds about 600,000 distinct CDR3 sequences, with 15% to 20% as singletons. Sequences were obtained from blood. The source is a woman aged 40-49 years with Graves' ophthalmopathy.

The chain uses TRBV12-3 or TRBV12-4 and TRBJ2-2, with a weak D call TRBD1 (5 bases). The CDR3 has 14 residues. With 1 base removed from V and 7 bases from J, the gap between germline ends came to 10 bases. The DNA of the CDR3 is TGTGCCAGCAGTTTAGGGGGCATCGGCGGGGAGCTGTTTTTT. As protein: CASSLGGIGGELFF.

This clonotype was detected ten times or more. The chain joins TRBV3-1 to TRBJ1-5; D ambiguous. CDR3 length: 15 residues. Germline V lookup: CDR1 LGHDT, CDR2 YNNKEL (reference sequence). Trimming left V 1 base short and J 5 bases short, with 12 bases between. CDR3 in amino acids: CASSQGAAPDQPQHF. The CDR3 DNA sequence: TGTGCCAGCAGCCAAGGGGCAGCTCCGGATCAGCCCCAGCATTTT.

This clonotype has only a few counts. The chain uses TRBV2 and TRBJ1-4; D remains unclear. V was clipped by 4 bases and J by 0 bases, with 9 bases between them. The germline CDR1 and CDR2 sequences are SNHLY and FYNNEI. The length of the CDR3 is 15 residues. The CDR3 DNA follows: TGTGCCAGCAGTGCTTCGGGAACAACTAATGAAAAACTGTTTTTT. Its protein is CASSASGTTNEKLFF.

This clonotype was counted between two and nine times. This chain links TRBV2 with TRBJ2-7, with TRBD1 matching 7 bases. The V gene's germline CDR1 is SNHLY and CDR2 FYNNEI. This CDR3 is built from 13 residues. J lost 6 bases, V lost 6 bases, and 8 bases had no gene match. The CDR3 protein is CASSGTAASEQYF. The DNA for the CDR3 is TGTGCCAGCAGCGGGACAGCCGCGTCCGAGCAGTACTTC.

In this sample, this clonotype turned up many times. Here the CDR3 reads CASSPPGQGREQPQHF. The CDR3 DNA sequence: TGTGCCAGCTCACCACCGGGACAGGGCCGAGAACAGCCCCAGCATTTT. The J gene is TRBJ1-5, the V gene TRBV18, with TRBD1 identical over 9 bases. J lost 7 bases, V lost 0 bases, and 7 bases had no gene match. CDR3 length equals 16 residues. In germline, CDR1 is KGHSH, CDR2 LQKENI.

This clonotype was seen many times. The V call is TRBV2, the J call TRBJ2-3, with D uncertain. CDR3 length: 11 amino acids. CDR1 and CDR2 (germline): SNHLY, FYNNEI. V shed 8 bases and J shed 0 bases, with 3 bases lying between them. CDR3 DNA: TGTGCCAGCGATAGCACAGATACGCAGTATTTT. Translated: CASDSTDTQYF.

This clonotype was found many times. The chain is built from TRBV20-1 and TRBJ1-4; D possibly corresponds to TRBD1 (6 bases). Germline CDR1 and CDR2: DFQATT and SNEGSKA (reference sequence). V shed 0 bases and J shed 7 bases, with 12 bases lying between them. CDR3 size: 14 residues. CDR3 sequence: CSARDPGVGEKLFF. The CDR3 coding sequence is TGCAGTGCTAGAGATCCAGGGGTGGGTGAAAAACTGTTTTTT.

This clonotype came up many times. The chain couples TRBV3-1 to TRBJ2-5, with D unclear. Trimming took off 0 bases at V and 5 bases at J, with 19 bases between the two ends. CDR3 size: 17 residues. Germline V gives CDR1 LGHDT, CDR2 YNNKEL (reference sequence). CDR3: CASSQDLGDTPAETQYF. CDR3 DNA sequence: TGTGCCAGCAGCCAAGATCTAGGAGACACCCCCGCGGAGACCCAGTACTTC.

V is TRBV3-1 and J is TRBJ2-1; 14 nucleotides line up with TRBD2. The CDR3 is made up of 16 amino acids. Losses at the gene ends were 4 bases for V and 7 bases for J; bases not matched to a gene: 6. Germline CDR1 and CDR2: LGHDT and YNNKEL (reference sequence). CDR3 loop: CASSLSRTSGRNEQFF. DNA for the CDR3: TGTGCCAGCAGCCTCTCACGGACTAGCGGGAGGAATGAGCAGTTCTTC.

The J gene is TRBJ2-7, the V gene TRBV6-1, with D possibly called TRBD1 or TRBD2 (5 bases each). Trimming removed 5 bases from V and 0 bases from J, with 20 bases in between. The CDR3 has 17 residues. Germline lookup yields CDR1 MNHNS and CDR2 SASEGT. The CDR3: CASSTRDRTQGSYEQYF. Here the CDR3 DNA reads TGTGCCAGCAGTACCCGGGACCGCACCCAAGGCTCCTACGAGCAGTACTTC.

This clonotype has a count of ten or more. The gene calls are TRBV30 and TRBJ1-1; D gene ambiguous. The CDR3 runs to 13 residues. Trimming pared 2 bases from V and 0 bases from J, leaving 7 bases between. Germline CDR1 GTSNPN, CDR2 SVGIG (reference sequence). The CDR3 spells CAWSNGMNTEAFF. The CDR3 bases are TGTGCCTGGAGTAACGGCATGAACACTGAAGCTTTCTTT.

The table lists this clonotype with many counts. The CDR3 protein is CSARPGSVADTQYF. In DNA, the CDR3 is TGCAGTGCTAGGCCCGGGAGCGTAGCAGATACGCAGTATTTT. The V call is TRBV20-1, the J call TRBJ2-3, with a weak D call TRBD2 (6 bases). Trimming cost V 3 bases and J 4 bases, with 14 bases left between them. This CDR3 has 14 amino acids. The V gene's germline CDR1 is DFQATT and CDR2 SNEGSKA (reference sequence).

This clonotype was recorded many times. CDR3 in amino acids: CASSLSPLFGQPQHF. CDR3 sequence (DNA): TGTGCCAGCAGCTTGTCCCCCCTTTTTGGTCAGCCCCAGCATTTT. This chain joins TRBV7-8 and TRBJ1-5; D uncertain. V was cut by 3 bases and J by 6 bases, with 15 bases left in between. The CDR3 contains 15 residues. Germline V gene sequence: CDR1 SGHVS, CDR2 FQNEAQ.

This chain uses TRBV5-1 with TRBJ2-3, with 8 bases that match TRBD2. Germline loops: CDR1 SGHRS, CDR2 YFSETQ. The V gene end was trimmed by 2 bases and the J gene end by 3 bases; junction bases not matched to a gene: 11. This CDR3 comprises 17 residues. The DNA for the CDR3 is TGCGCCAGCAGCTTCACTAGCGGCCCCAGAGGGACAGATACGCAGTATTTT. Its protein product is CASSFTSGPRGTDTQYF.

A note on this clonotype: A much larger clone differs from this one at a single base, so this may be a read error. The V call is TRBV6-1, the J call TRBJ1-5; D is possibly TRBD1 (5 bases). The CDR3 loop spans 16 amino acids. The V gene's germline CDR1 is MNHNS and CDR2 SASEGT. The chain's CDR3 is CASTDRRGIGNRPQHF. The DNA for the CDR3 is TGTGCCAGCACCGATAGGAGGGGAATCGGGAATCGGCCCCAGCATTTT.

This clonotype was seen many times. V usage is TRBV7-9 and J usage is TRBJ2-7, with D perhaps TRBD2 (7 bases). Germline lookup yields CDR1 SEHNR and CDR2 FQNEAQ (reference sequence). Trimming shortened V by 8 bases and J by 4 bases, and 15 bases separated the two germline ends. The CDR3 runs to 13 residues. The CDR3 coding sequence is TGTGCCAGCTCGGGGGGCGGGAGTTACGAGCAGTACTTC. Translation gives CASSGGGSYEQYF.